This T cell receptor beta chain was documented in a study of early T cells in non-severe SARS-CoV-2 infection. On the study more broadly: The authors sequenced bulk RNA from unsorted whole blood, leaving chains unpaired. Regarding the study as a whole: There was a bias toward anti-spike CD8 responses in VDJdb matching, which missed private and CD4 specificities.

Individual cDNA molecules carried attached unique molecular identifiers. TCRdb re-analysed the 5' RACE reads in MiXCR, keeping a single row per CDR3 protein. The sample yields fewer than 100,000 distinct CDR3 sequences, 6% to 7% seen once. Notes on this clonotype: The antigen remains unidentified.

CDR3 length: 17 amino acids. V was cut by 0 bases and J by 1 base, with 12 bases left in between. Germline CDR1 reads MNHEY; CDR2 reads SVGAGI. Material for sequencing was whole blood. J is TRBJ2-2 and V is TRBV6-5, with D possibly being TRBD1 or TRBD2 (5 bases each). The source of this sequence is an adult who was a healthcare worker with PCR-confirmed SARS-CoV-2 infection or an uninfected control (not recorded which). Here the CDR3 DNA reads TGTGCCAGCAGTTACTCGAGGGGAAAGGGGAACACCGGGGAGCTGTTTTTT. Encoded protein: CASSYSRGKGNTGELFF.